These 10 T cell receptor beta chains were all obtained from the same sample, sequenced in a study of blood T cell repertoires in COVID-19. Only in-frame clones appear in the TCRdb table, and some are missing; sequencing was by immunoSEQ multiplex PCR. The top ten hold around 10% of the sample, which has some 140,000 clones, 83% seen once. The sequenced material came from peripheral blood. The receptor set was obtained from a woman in her sixties with COVID-19, enrolled during active disease.

The chain joins TRBV5-1 to TRBJ1-1, with a tentative D call TRBD1 (6 bases). V lost 5 bases and J 5 bases, leaving 10 bases between the germline ends. Per the germline V gene, CDR1 is SGHRS and CDR2 is YFSETQ. The length of the CDR3 is 12 residues. The DNA for the CDR3 is TGCGCCAGCAGAGACACAGGGACTGAAGCTTTCTTT. Translating it yields CASRDTGTEAFF.

This clone was counted a single time. The V call is TRBV2, the J call TRBJ1-6, with 8 bases fitting TRBD1. With V trimmed by 2 bases and J by 8 bases, 11 bases remained unmatched. The CDR3 covers 17 residues. Germline values: CDR1 SNHLY, CDR2 FYNNEI. CDR3 loop: CASSERKQGAKYSPLHF. The CDR3 DNA follows: TGTGCCAGCAGTGAAAGGAAGCAGGGGGCTAAGTATTCACCCCTCCACTTT.

CDR3 sequence (DNA): TGTGCCAGCAGCGAAACACGCCACTCTGGAAACACCATATATTTT. Encoded protein: CASSETRHSGNTIYF. The rearrangement uses TRBV13 and TRBJ1-3; D is uncertain. Per germline, CDR1 PRHDT and CDR2 FYEKMQ (reference sequence). The CDR3 consists of 15 residues. Between the trimmed V and J ends, which lost 5 bases and 0 bases, there was a span of 11 bases.

The chain has TRBV12-5 and TRBJ2-2; the match to TRBD2 covers 7 bases. Trimming cost V 5 bases and J 7 bases; bases outside gene matches: 7. CDR3 length equals 14 residues. Germline values: CDR1 LGHNT, CDR2 FRNRAP. CDR3 nucleotides: TGTGCTAGTGGTCCGGGACTACCGGGCGGGGAGCTGTTTTTT. This sequence encodes CASGPGLPGGELFF.

This sequence joins TRBV18 and TRBJ1-3; D gene unclear. Trimming pared 0 bases from V and 2 bases from J, leaving 14 bases between. In germline, CDR1 is KGHSH, CDR2 LQKENI. This CDR3 has 17 amino acids. This CDR3 is CASSPPTGGRTGNTIYF. CDR3 nucleotide sequence: TGTGCCAGCTCACCACCGACCGGCGGGAGGACTGGAAACACCATATATTTT.

CDR3 DNA sequence: TGCGCCAGCAGCTTGGTGGCTAGCGGGTCCAATGAGCAGTTCTTC. This codes for CASSLVASGSNEQFF. The rearrangement links TRBV5-1 to TRBJ2-1; 8 positions agree with TRBD2. The CDR3 contains 15 residues. V was clipped by 0 bases and J by 6 bases; unmatched bases: 5. Germline assignment: CDR1 SGHRS and CDR2 YFSETQ.

This clone was detected once. This rearrangement joins TRBV3-1 (or the pseudogene TRBV3-2) to TRBJ2-2; 9 nucleotides align to TRBD2. From germline, CDR1 is LGHDT and CDR2 YNNKEL (reference sequence). The V and J ends lost 0 bases and 5 bases, in that order; junction bases with no gene match: 10. This CDR3 is 18 amino acids long. The CDR3 spells CASSQETPLAGSTGELFF. The CDR3 bases are TGTGCCAGCAGCCAAGAAACCCCGCTAGCGGGATCGACCGGGGAGCTGTTTTTT.

This rearrangement joins TRBV6-1 to TRBJ1-2, with 8 bases fitting TRBD1. V lost 3 bases, J lost 5 bases, and 5 bases stayed unmatched. CDR3 length: 14 amino acids. Germline-derived CDR1 and CDR2 are MNHNS and SASEGT. CDR3 sequence reads: CASSEPGGAYGYTF. In DNA form, the CDR3 reads TGTGCCAGCAGTGAGCCAGGGGGCGCGTATGGCTACACCTTC.

The chain uses TRBV30 and TRBJ1-2, with D unclear. In germline, CDR1 is GTSNPN, CDR2 SVGIG (reference sequence). The CDR3 totals 14 residues. Between the trimmed V and J ends, which lost 3 bases and 8 bases, there was a span of 19 bases. CDR3 nucleotides: TGTGCCTGGAGCCAGCCGGGGTCCGGGCGCGGCTACACCTTC. It translates to CAWSQPGSGRGYTF.

The V gene is TRBV4-2, the J gene TRBJ1-1; 9 positions agree with TRBD1. CDR3 length: 14 residues. Germline-derived CDR1 and CDR2 are LGHNA and YNFKEQ. Trimming at V came to 3 bases and at J to 4 bases, leaving 3 bases not matched to a gene. The CDR3 spells CASSHPTGGTEAFF. As DNA, the CDR3 is TGTGCCAGCAGCCACCCGACAGGGGGCACTGAAGCTTTCTTT.